This is a list of T cell receptor beta chains from one sample in a study of blood T cell repertoires in COVID-19. Assay: immunoSEQ multiplex PCR; the TCRdb copy retains only in-frame clones and omits some. The data contain roughly 250,000 clones, roughly 90% of them singletons. The sample taken for sequencing was peripheral blood. These TCRs come from a man between 60 and 75 years old who had recovered from COVID-19. Each CDR3 is given with its conserved first and last residue. Fields, in order: D gene, J gene, clone size, V gene, CDR3 protein, CDR3 DNA. The D gene is left open where the match is weak. Expanded clones get a size class; other rows say once, few or many, or leave the size out.

D gene: TRBD1
J gene: TRBJ1-2
clone size: .
V gene: TRBV6-2/TRBV6-3
CDR3 protein: CASSDRGDYGYTF
CDR3 DNA: TGTGCCAGCAGCGACAGGGGCGACTATGGCTACACCTTC

D gene: .
J gene: TRBJ2-5
clone size: .
V gene: TRBV6-5
CDR3 protein: CASRFFSGAQETQYF
CDR3 DNA: TGTGCCAGCAGATTTTTTAGCGGAGCCCAAGAGACCCAGTACTTC

D gene: TRBD1
J gene: TRBJ2-5
clone size: .
V gene: TRBV5-6
CDR3 protein: CASSWARGRTETQYF
CDR3 DNA: TGTGCCAGCAGCTGGGCCAGGGGGCGAACAGAGACCCAGTACTTC

D gene: .
J gene: TRBJ2-2
clone size: .
V gene: TRBV19
CDR3 protein: CASSAQDWGELFF
CDR3 DNA: TGTGCCAGTAGTGCCCAGGACTGGGGGGAGCTGTTTTTT

D gene: .
J gene: TRBJ1-1
clone size: .
V gene: TRBV5-6
CDR3 protein: CASSLYPGGEAFF
CDR3 DNA: TGTGCCAGCAGCCTCTATCCCGGCGGGGAAGCTTTCTTT

D gene: TRBD1
J gene: TRBJ1-5
clone size: .
V gene: TRBV6-2/TRBV6-3
CDR3 protein: CASSYSKGAGNQPQHF
CDR3 DNA: TGTGCCAGCAGTTACTCGAAGGGGGCAGGCAATCAGCCCCAGCATTTT

D gene: .
J gene: TRBJ1-5
clone size: few
V gene: TRBV11-2
CDR3 protein: CASSLGRISNQPQHF
CDR3 DNA: TGTGCCAGCAGCTTAGGCAGGATAAGCAATCAGCCCCAGCATTTT

D gene: TRBD2
J gene: TRBJ2-1
clone size: once
V gene: TRBV5-4
CDR3 protein: CASSLPPAGGLNEQFF
CDR3 DNA: TGTGCCAGCAGCTTGCCCCCCGCGGGGGGGCTGAATGAGCAGTTCTTC

D gene: .
J gene: TRBJ1-2
clone size: .
V gene: TRBV3-1/TRBV3-2
CDR3 protein: CASSQARRRRYGYTF
CDR3 DNA: TGTGCCAGCAGCCAAGCTAGAAGACGCCGCTATGGCTACACCTTC

D gene: TRBD2
J gene: TRBJ2-2
clone size: .
V gene: TRBV18
CDR3 protein: CASSRRPTGTSGVANTGELFF
CDR3 DNA: TGTGCCAGCTCACGCAGACCCACCGGGACTAGCGGGGTCGCGAACACCGGGGAGCTGTTTTTT

D gene: TRBD2
J gene: TRBJ2-1
clone size: .
V gene: TRBV9
CDR3 protein: CASSPYSGGANFF
CDR3 DNA: TGTGCCAGCAGCCCATATAGCGGGGGGGCCAATTTCTTC

D gene: .
J gene: TRBJ2-1
clone size: once
V gene: TRBV5-1
CDR3 protein: CASSIPGLYNEQFF
CDR3 DNA: TGCGCCAGCAGCATCCCGGGACTCTACAATGAGCAGTTCTTC

D gene: .
J gene: TRBJ1-1
clone size: .
V gene: TRBV7-6
CDR3 protein: CASRGPLEGNTEAFF
CDR3 DNA: TGTGCCAGCAGAGGCCCCCTGGAGGGGAACACTGAAGCTTTCTTT

D gene: TRBD1
J gene: TRBJ2-7
clone size: .
V gene: TRBV6-5
CDR3 protein: CASRQDRRTYEQYF
CDR3 DNA: TGTGCCAGCAGACAGGACAGGCGCACCTACGAGCAGTACTTC

D gene: .
J gene: TRBJ1-3
clone size: .
V gene: TRBV11-3
CDR3 protein: CASSTDSRSGNTIYF
CDR3 DNA: TGTGCCAGCAGCACCGACAGCCGCTCTGGAAACACCATATATTTT

D gene: .
J gene: TRBJ2-5
clone size: .
V gene: TRBV7-8
CDR3 protein: CASSLPRTRGKETQYF
CDR3 DNA: TGTGCCAGCAGCTTACCTCGGACTAGGGGGAAGGAGACCCAGTACTTC

D gene: .
J gene: TRBJ2-2
clone size: .
V gene: TRBV5-4
CDR3 protein: CASSLELGSGELFF
CDR3 DNA: TGTGCCAGCAGCTTGGAGCTAGGTTCCGGGGAGCTGTTTTTT

D gene: .
J gene: TRBJ2-7
clone size: once
V gene: TRBV9
CDR3 protein: CASSVGTELYEQYF
CDR3 DNA: TGTGCCAGCAGCGTAGGGACAGAACTCTACGAGCAGTACTTC

D gene: .
J gene: TRBJ1-1
clone size: few
V gene: TRBV7-3
CDR3 protein: CASSFRHGEGNTEAFF
CDR3 DNA: TGTGCCAGCAGCTTTCGACACGGCGAAGGGAACACTGAAGCTTTCTTT

D gene: .
J gene: TRBJ2-7
clone size: .
V gene: TRBV3-1/TRBV3-2
CDR3 protein: CASSPSGVPFYEQYF
CDR3 DNA: TGTGCCAGCAGCCCGTCAGGGGTTCCCTTTTACGAGCAGTACTTC

D gene: TRBD1
J gene: TRBJ1-6
clone size: .
V gene: TRBV7-2
CDR3 protein: CASSWGTGGVGSYNSPLHF
CDR3 DNA: TGTGCCAGCAGCTGGGGGACAGGGGGCGTAGGATCCTATAATTCACCCCTCCACTTT

D gene: TRBD1
J gene: TRBJ2-3
clone size: .
V gene: TRBV9
CDR3 protein: CASRGDRFLCDTQYF
CDR3 DNA: TGTGCCAGCAGAGGGGACAGGTTCCTCTGCGATACGCAGTATTTT

D gene: TRBD1
J gene: TRBJ1-6
clone size: .
V gene: TRBV3-1/TRBV3-2
CDR3 protein: CASSQDLGRGSSPLHF
CDR3 DNA: TGTGCCAGCAGCCAAGATTTAGGCAGGGGGAGTTCACCCCTCCACTTT

D gene: .
J gene: TRBJ2-7
clone size: .
V gene: TRBV24-1
CDR3 protein: CATSDFSEQYF
CDR3 DNA: TGTGCCACCAGTGATTTCTCCGAGCAGTACTTC

D gene: TRBD2
J gene: TRBJ2-1
clone size: .
V gene: TRBV6-5
CDR3 protein: CASSYSSGGHNEQFF
CDR3 DNA: TGTGCCAGCAGTTACTCGAGCGGGGGACACAATGAGCAGTTCTTC

D gene: .
J gene: TRBJ1-6
clone size: .
V gene: TRBV6-5
CDR3 protein: CASSPRDPSPLHF
CDR3 DNA: TGTGCCAGCAGTCCTCGGGATCCCTCACCCCTCCACTTT

D gene: .
J gene: TRBJ2-7
clone size: .
V gene: TRBV6-2/TRBV6-3
CDR3 protein: CASSNRTIYEQYF
CDR3 DNA: TGTGCCAGCAGTAACCGGACAATCTACGAGCAGTACTTC

D gene: TRBD1
J gene: TRBJ2-7
clone size: .
V gene: TRBV3-1/TRBV3-2
CDR3 protein: CASSQEGTGAYEQYF
CDR3 DNA: TGTGCCAGCAGCCAAGAAGGGACAGGGGCCTACGAGCAGTACTTC

D gene: TRBD2
J gene: TRBJ2-7
clone size: .
V gene: TRBV3-1/TRBV3-2
CDR3 protein: CASSQSSGGAAGGLYEQYF
CDR3 DNA: TGTGCCAGCAGCCAATCCTCCGGAGGGGCAGCGGGGGGCCTCTACGAGCAGTACTTC

D gene: .
J gene: TRBJ2-3
clone size: .
V gene: TRBV18
CDR3 protein: CASSPPVAGRTDTQYF
CDR3 DNA: TGTGCCAGCTCACCACCCGTCGCAGGGAGGACAGATACGCAGTATTTT

D gene: TRBD1
J gene: TRBJ1-1
clone size: .
V gene: TRBV5-6
CDR3 protein: CASSFRDRGAFF
CDR3 DNA: TGTGCCAGCAGCTTCCGGGACAGAGGGGCTTTCTTT

D gene: .
J gene: TRBJ1-5
clone size: .
V gene: TRBV3-1/TRBV3-2
CDR3 protein: CASSPNGGAGNQPQHF
CDR3 DNA: TGTGCCAGCAGCCCCAACGGGGGGGCCGGTAATCAGCCCCAGCATTTT

D gene: .
J gene: TRBJ1-5
clone size: .
V gene: TRBV25-1
CDR3 protein: CASSDGSFQHF
CDR3 DNA: TGTGCCAGCAGTGATGGCAGTTTCCAGCATTTT

D gene: .
J gene: TRBJ1-3
clone size: .
V gene: TRBV7-6
CDR3 protein: CASSLRRASSGNTIYF
CDR3 DNA: TGTGCCAGCAGCTTAAGGAGGGCCTCCTCTGGAAACACCATATATTTT

D gene: .
J gene: TRBJ1-5
clone size: .
V gene: TRBV11-3
CDR3 protein: CASSPAAGFISNQPQHF
CDR3 DNA: TGTGCCAGCAGCCCCGCCGCAGGGTTTATTAGCAATCAGCCCCAGCATTTT

D gene: TRBD1
J gene: TRBJ1-3
clone size: .
V gene: TRBV11-2
CDR3 protein: CASSLGQGRNTIYF
CDR3 DNA: TGTGCCAGCAGCTTAGGACAGGGGCGAAACACCATATATTTT

D gene: .
J gene: TRBJ2-1
clone size: .
V gene: TRBV6-6
CDR3 protein: CASIPSSGRLDEQFF
CDR3 DNA: TGTGCCAGCATCCCTTCAAGCGGACGTCTGGATGAGCAGTTCTTC

D gene: TRBD2
J gene: TRBJ2-3
clone size: .
V gene: TRBV5-4
CDR3 protein: CASSSLAGGQIDTQYF
CDR3 DNA: TGTGCCAGCAGCTCCCTAGCGGGGGGGCAAATAGATACGCAGTATTTT

D gene: TRBD1
J gene: TRBJ1-2
clone size: .
V gene: TRBV29-1
CDR3 protein: CSVPPGQGARGYTF
CDR3 DNA: TGCAGCGTTCCCCCGGGACAGGGGGCTCGGGGCTACACCTTC

D gene: .
J gene: TRBJ2-2
clone size: once
V gene: TRBV6-5
CDR3 protein: CASSYPNGELFF
CDR3 DNA: TGTGCCAGCAGTTACCCAAACGGGGAGCTGTTTTTT

D gene: .
J gene: TRBJ1-1
clone size: .
V gene: TRBV5-1
CDR3 protein: CASSFDPLRGITEAFF
CDR3 DNA: TGCGCCAGCAGCTTTGACCCCCTAAGGGGTATCACTGAAGCTTTCTTT

D gene: .
J gene: TRBJ2-7
clone size: .
V gene: TRBV6-6
CDR3 protein: CASSYSSDEQYF
CDR3 DNA: TGTGCCAGCAGTTACTCGTCAGACGAGCAGTACTTC

D gene: TRBD2
J gene: TRBJ2-5
clone size: .
V gene: TRBV18
CDR3 protein: CASSPPGGYQETQYF
CDR3 DNA: TGTGCCAGCTCACCCCCGGGGGGATACCAAGAGACCCAGTACTTC

D gene: .
J gene: TRBJ1-1
clone size: few
V gene: TRBV6-4
CDR3 protein: CASSESWAGVGF
CDR3 DNA: TGTGCCAGCAGTGAGTCGTGGGCAGGGGTTGGGTTT

D gene: .
J gene: TRBJ2-2
clone size: few
V gene: TRBV9
CDR3 protein: CASSDGSPNTGELFF
CDR3 DNA: TGTGCCAGCAGCGACGGGTCCCCGAACACCGGGGAGCTGTTTTTT

D gene: .
J gene: TRBJ1-1
clone size: .
V gene: TRBV15
CDR3 protein: CATSREYGSNTEAFF
CDR3 DNA: TGTGCCACCAGCAGAGAATACGGGTCGAACACTGAAGCTTTCTTT

D gene: .
J gene: TRBJ1-3
clone size: .
V gene: TRBV5-1
CDR3 protein: CASSLPGNTIYF
CDR3 DNA: TGCGCCAGCAGCTTGCCAGGAAACACCATATATTTT

D gene: TRBD1
J gene: TRBJ2-7
clone size: once
V gene: TRBV6-5
CDR3 protein: CASSTSGTGDEQYF
CDR3 DNA: TGTGCCAGCAGTACTTCCGGGACAGGGGACGAGCAGTACTTC

D gene: .
J gene: TRBJ2-2
clone size: .
V gene: TRBV27
CDR3 protein: CASCRLAPNTGELFF
CDR3 DNA: TGTGCCAGCTGTAGGCTAGCGCCGAACACCGGGGAGCTGTTTTTT

D gene: .
J gene: TRBJ2-1
clone size: .
V gene: TRBV9
CDR3 protein: CASSWAFSPLNEQFF
CDR3 DNA: TGTGCCAGCAGTTGGGCCTTTTCCCCCCTGAATGAGCAGTTCTTC

D gene: .
J gene: TRBJ1-5
clone size: .
V gene: TRBV19
CDR3 protein: CASRTDTLYNQPQHF
CDR3 DNA: TGTGCCAGTAGGACCGACACCCTCTACAATCAGCCCCAGCATTTT

D gene: TRBD1
J gene: TRBJ2-5
clone size: .
V gene: TRBV23-1
CDR3 protein: CASSQGRGQYQETQYF
CDR3 DNA: TGCGCCAGCAGTCAGGGCAGGGGGCAATACCAAGAGACCCAGTACTTC

D gene: .
J gene: TRBJ1-4
clone size: .
V gene: TRBV25-1
CDR3 protein: CASSGPGLALFF
CDR3 DNA: TGTGCCAGCAGTGGTCCGGGACTCGCGCTGTTTTTT

D gene: .
J gene: TRBJ2-1
clone size: .
V gene: TRBV6-2/TRBV6-3
CDR3 protein: CASSYSYGGTYNEQFF
CDR3 DNA: TGTGCCAGCAGTTATTCGTACGGGGGAACCTACAATGAGCAGTTCTTC

D gene: TRBD2
J gene: TRBJ2-5
clone size: once
V gene: TRBV7-6
CDR3 protein: CASSRGPLAGVQETQYF
CDR3 DNA: TGTGCCAGCAGCAGGGGCCCACTAGCGGGGGTGCAAGAGACCCAGTACTTC

D gene: .
J gene: TRBJ1-1
clone size: .
V gene: TRBV6-4
CDR3 protein: CASSDSSGTEAFF
CDR3 DNA: TGTGCCAGCAGTGACTCTTCGGGTACTGAAGCTTTCTTT

D gene: TRBD1
J gene: TRBJ1-2
clone size: .
V gene: TRBV27
CDR3 protein: CASSLGTDYGYTF
CDR3 DNA: TGTGCCAGCAGTTTAGGGACAGACTATGGCTACACCTTC

D gene: .
J gene: TRBJ2-3
clone size: .
V gene: TRBV10-2
CDR3 protein: CASEQGGDTQYF
CDR3 DNA: TGCGCCAGTGAACAGGGTGGAGATACGCAGTATTTT

D gene: .
J gene: TRBJ2-1
clone size: .
V gene: TRBV30
CDR3 protein: CAWSQTTTGHQFF
CDR3 DNA: TGTGCCTGGAGCCAAACAACCACGGGTCACCAGTTCTTC

D gene: .
J gene: TRBJ1-2
clone size: .
V gene: TRBV27
CDR3 protein: CASSSNSNYGYTF
CDR3 DNA: TGTGCCAGCAGTTCGAACAGTAACTATGGCTACACCTTC